This is a list of T cell receptor beta chains from one sample in a study of blood T cells in healthy people across ages. TCRdb processed the 5' RACE reads anew with MiXCR; each CDR3 protein has one entry. The sample consists of 1.5 million to 2 million distinct CDR3 sequences, 28% of them appearing once. Sample: blood. These receptors were obtained from a woman in her 30s in good health. Both conserved end residues are part of each CDR3. A D gene is named only where the DNA matches it firmly. Some rows have no size entry. The others give once, few or many, or a class for an expanded clone.

cdr3_nt: TGCAGTGCCTCTAGGACTAGGCTGGGGGAGACCCAGTACTTC; cdr3_aa: CSASRTRLGETQYF; d_call: TRBD2; v_call: TRBV20-1; cdr3_length: 14; clone_size: many; j_call: TRBJ2-5
cdr3_nt: TGTGCCAGCAGCCAAGCAGGGGGCCAAGGCGAGCAGTACTTC; cdr3_aa: CASSQAGGQGEQYF; d_call: TRBD1; v_call: TRBV3-1; cdr3_length: 14; clone_size: many; j_call: TRBJ2-7
cdr3_nt: TGTGCCTGGAGTACCCCTGCACTCCCTAAAGCTTTCTTT; cdr3_aa: CAWSTPALPKAFF; d_call: .; v_call: TRBV30; cdr3_length: 13; clone_size: .; j_call: TRBJ1-1
cdr3_nt: TGCAGTGCTAGCGGGACTAGCGGGAGTACCTACGAGCAGTACTTC; cdr3_aa: CSASGTSGSTYEQYF; d_call: TRBD2; v_call: TRBV20-1; cdr3_length: 15; clone_size: few; j_call: TRBJ2-7
cdr3_nt: TGTGCCATCAGGGAAGGAGACAGGAGGGACTATGGCTACACCTTC; cdr3_aa: CAIREGDRRDYGYTF; d_call: .; v_call: TRBV10-3; cdr3_length: 15; clone_size: .; j_call: TRBJ1-2
cdr3_nt: TGTGCCAGCAGCATCGGGACCACCGGGGAGCTGTTTTTT; cdr3_aa: CASSIGTTGELFF; d_call: .; v_call: TRBV7-2; cdr3_length: 13; clone_size: .; j_call: TRBJ2-2
cdr3_nt: TGTGCCAGCAGCGTAGGCCTAGACAGGGGGGGCCAAGAGACCCAGTACTTC; cdr3_aa: CASSVGLDRGGQETQYF; d_call: TRBD1; v_call: TRBV9; cdr3_length: 17; clone_size: .; j_call: TRBJ2-5
cdr3_nt: TGTGCCAGCAGTCCCAGGGACAGGGGGGAAGAGACCCAGTACTTC; cdr3_aa: CASSPRDRGEETQYF; d_call: TRBD1; v_call: TRBV28; cdr3_length: 15; clone_size: .; j_call: TRBJ2-5
cdr3_nt: TGTGCCAGCAGCGTAGCTGGACTAGCGGGACCCAATGAGCAGTTCTTC; cdr3_aa: CASSVAGLAGPNEQFF; d_call: TRBD2; v_call: TRBV9; cdr3_length: 16; clone_size: .; j_call: TRBJ2-1
cdr3_nt: TGTGCCAGCAGCCCAAGGACGACAGGGAACTATGGCTACACCTTC; cdr3_aa: CASSPRTTGNYGYTF; d_call: TRBD1; v_call: TRBV7-2; cdr3_length: 15; clone_size: few; j_call: TRBJ1-2
cdr3_nt: TGTGCCAGCAGTTACTACGGTAGCGGGGGGAAGACCCAGTACTTC; cdr3_aa: CASSYYGSGGKTQYF; d_call: TRBD2; v_call: TRBV6-5; cdr3_length: 15; clone_size: .; j_call: TRBJ2-5
cdr3_nt: TGCAGCGTTGAGGGGCCTCGGGGCGAGCAGTACTTC; cdr3_aa: CSVEGPRGEQYF; d_call: .; v_call: TRBV29-1; cdr3_length: 12; clone_size: .; j_call: TRBJ2-7
cdr3_nt: TGTGCCATCAGGGGGACAGGGGGCTCCTACGAGCAGTACTTC; cdr3_aa: CAIRGTGGSYEQYF; d_call: TRBD1; v_call: TRBV10-3; cdr3_length: 14; clone_size: .; j_call: TRBJ2-7
cdr3_nt: TGTGCCAGCAGCCAAGGGTATGTCCAGGGGGAATACGAGCAGTACTTC; cdr3_aa: CASSQGYVQGEYEQYF; d_call: TRBD1; v_call: TRBV3-1; cdr3_length: 16; clone_size: few; j_call: TRBJ2-7
cdr3_nt: TGTGCCAGCAGTTTATCGACTGGGGACTACGAGCAGTACTTC; cdr3_aa: CASSLSTGDYEQYF; d_call: .; v_call: TRBV27; cdr3_length: 14; clone_size: many; j_call: TRBJ2-7
cdr3_nt: TGTGCCAGCAGCTCTTACAGGGCAGATACGCAGTATTTT; cdr3_aa: CASSSYRADTQYF; d_call: .; v_call: TRBV7-6; cdr3_length: 13; clone_size: few; j_call: TRBJ2-3
cdr3_nt: TGTGCCAGCAGCTCTTTCCCGGGAAGGGATTCACCCCTCCACTTT; cdr3_aa: CASSSFPGRDSPLHF; d_call: .; v_call: TRBV7-2; cdr3_length: 15; clone_size: few; j_call: TRBJ1-6
cdr3_nt: TGTGCCAGCAGCCCTCGGACAGGTCCCCTGTCGGGTTACAATGAGCAGTTCTTC; cdr3_aa: CASSPRTGPLSGYNEQFF; d_call: TRBD1; v_call: TRBV7-2; cdr3_length: 18; clone_size: few; j_call: TRBJ2-1
cdr3_nt: TGCAGTGCTAGCACCCCGACGGGGCCCAGAGCTTTCTTT; cdr3_aa: CSASTPTGPRAFF; d_call: .; v_call: TRBV20-1; cdr3_length: 13; clone_size: .; j_call: TRBJ1-1
cdr3_nt: TGCGCCAGCAGCTTGGGCTGGACTAGCGGTCAAGAGACCCAGTACTTC; cdr3_aa: CASSLGWTSGQETQYF; d_call: TRBD2; v_call: TRBV5-1; cdr3_length: 16; clone_size: .; j_call: TRBJ2-5
cdr3_nt: TGTGCCAGCAGTTCAAGATCCGGGACATCCAATTCACCCCTCCACTTT; cdr3_aa: CASSSRSGTSNSPLHF; d_call: .; v_call: TRBV27; cdr3_length: 16; clone_size: few; j_call: TRBJ1-6
cdr3_nt: TGTGCCAGCAGCCCAGTTAAGGACTATGGCTACACCTTC; cdr3_aa: CASSPVKDYGYTF; d_call: .; v_call: TRBV7-2; cdr3_length: 13; clone_size: few; j_call: TRBJ1-2
cdr3_nt: TGCGCCAGCAGCTTGGCGGAGGGGGGGCCGTTCCAAAATGAGCAGTTCTTC; cdr3_aa: CASSLAEGGPFQNEQFF; d_call: .; v_call: TRBV5-1; cdr3_length: 17; clone_size: few; j_call: TRBJ2-1
cdr3_nt: TGTGCCAGCAGCTTAGCTGGGGTGAGCAACAATGAGCAGTTCTTC; cdr3_aa: CASSLAGVSNNEQFF; d_call: .; v_call: TRBV7-9; cdr3_length: 15; clone_size: .; j_call: TRBJ2-1
cdr3_nt: TGTGCCAGCTTGTCCGGGAACCAAGAGACCCAGTACTTC; cdr3_aa: CASLSGNQETQYF; d_call: .; v_call: TRBV7-9; cdr3_length: 13; clone_size: .; j_call: TRBJ2-5
cdr3_nt: TGCGCCAGCAGCCTATCCGGGACATCGGGGGCATATGGCTACACCTTC; cdr3_aa: CASSLSGTSGAYGYTF; d_call: .; v_call: TRBV4-1; cdr3_length: 16; clone_size: few; j_call: TRBJ1-2